This TCR beta chain comes out of a study of blood T cell repertoires in COVID-19. Turning to the study itself: Collection of acute and convalescent COVID-19 samples took place in the United States, Italy and Spain. In each case, the material was cDNA or gDNA derived from T cells, B-cell-depleted T cells, or PBMCs.

This clone was counted only a few times. Original data processing: Reference gene primer amplification gave nucleated cell count estimates. Repertoires were generated with immunoSEQ multiplex PCR, while TCRdb's copy carries only in-frame clones and drops some. V, J and clone size are taken as reported in that table, and D and trimming were inferred from the DNA itself. The sample has 210,000 or so clones; around 78% are singletons. V shed 5 bases and J 2 bases; nucleotides not matched to a gene: 5. The CDR3 has 15 residues. Germline loops: CDR1 KGHDR, CDR2 SFDVKD. Sequencing used peripheral blood. This TCR was sampled from a woman older than 75 with active or convalescent COVID-19. J is TRBJ2-5 and V is TRBV24-1; 9 positions agree with TRBD1. The CDR3 sequence is CATSVGTGLQETQYF. CDR3 in DNA: TGTGCCACCAGTGTGGGGACAGGGTTACAAGAGACCCAGTACTTC.